This T cell receptor beta chain was sequenced in a study of T cell changes during pregnancy in multiple sclerosis (dated by TCRdb to the late 2010s). For the study in its entirety: The study looked at changes in the T cell repertoire across pregnancy in women with multiple sclerosis.

The receptor library was made with the immunoSEQ multiplex PCR assay. Entries here come from immuneACCESS through TCRdb and include only in-frame sequences with V and J called. Some clones fail to appear in such tables; in the studies checked, an unresolved V gene covers under half of the shortfall, and the cause of the remainder is unknown. This sample holds 30,000 to 40,000 clones; less than 95% were observed only once. The ten largest clones add up to around 0.4% of the sample. Based on the germline V gene, the CDR1 and CDR2 sequences are MDHEN and SYDVKM. The CDR3 measures 15 amino acids from cysteine to phenylalanine. The kept DNA is CDR3 alone, 45 bases in frame from the first base. V is cut by 5 bases and J by 4 bases, and the space between the germline ends is 14 bases. As regards this clone: Its target antigen remains unknown. Per-base qualities were not stored, and no clone one base away is much larger.

The V gene is TRBV28 and the J gene is TRBJ1-4, with an unclear D gene assignment. Material: CD4+ T cells from peripheral blood mononuclear cells, obtained in the second trimester of pregnancy. This TCR was sampled from a female donor with multiple sclerosis, enrolled in a pregnancy study. In nucleotide form, the sequence is TGTGCCAGCAGTGCCTCCCCCGGGGTTAATGAAAAACTGTTTTTT. This is translated as CASSASPGVNEKLFF. The variable domain in full, with residues beyond the CDR3 obtained from the reference TRBV28 and TRBJ1-4 genes, is DVKVTQSSRYLVKRTGEKVFLECVQDMDHENMFWYRQDPGLGLRLIYFSYDVKMKEKGDIPEGYSVSREKKERFSLILESASTNQTSMYLCASSASPGVNEKLFFGSGTQLSVL.